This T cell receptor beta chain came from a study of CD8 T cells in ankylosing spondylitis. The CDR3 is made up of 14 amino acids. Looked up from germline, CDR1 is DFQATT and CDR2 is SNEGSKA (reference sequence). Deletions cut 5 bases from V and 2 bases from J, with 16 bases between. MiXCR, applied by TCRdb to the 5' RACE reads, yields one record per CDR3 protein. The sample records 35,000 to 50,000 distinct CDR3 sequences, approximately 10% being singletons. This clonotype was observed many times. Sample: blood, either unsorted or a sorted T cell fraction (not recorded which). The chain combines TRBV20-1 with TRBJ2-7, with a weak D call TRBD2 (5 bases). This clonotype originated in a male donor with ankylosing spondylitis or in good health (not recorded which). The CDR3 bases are TGCAGTGCTCAGATGGCGGGCCGAACCTACGAGCAGTACTTC. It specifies CSAQMAGRTYEQYF.